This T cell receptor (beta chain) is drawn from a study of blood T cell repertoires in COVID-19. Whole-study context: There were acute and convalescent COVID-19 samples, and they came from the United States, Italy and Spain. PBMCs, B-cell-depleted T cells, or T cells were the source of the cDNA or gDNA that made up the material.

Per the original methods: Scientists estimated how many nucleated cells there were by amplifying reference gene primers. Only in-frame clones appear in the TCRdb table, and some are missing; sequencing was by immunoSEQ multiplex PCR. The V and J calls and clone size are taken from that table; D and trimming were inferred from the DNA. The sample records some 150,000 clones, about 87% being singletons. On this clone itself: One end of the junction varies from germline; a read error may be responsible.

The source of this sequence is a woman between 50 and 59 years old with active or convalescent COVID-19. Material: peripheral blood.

The DNA for the CDR3 is TGTGCCAGCAGCTTCGGGACAGGGGGCAAACAGCCCCAGCATTTT. Protein sequence: CASSFGTGGKQPQHF. This chain uses TRBV5-8 with TRBJ1-5; 12 bases match TRBD1. CDR3 length equals 15 residues. CDR1 and CDR2 from the germline V gene are SGHTS and YDEGEE.